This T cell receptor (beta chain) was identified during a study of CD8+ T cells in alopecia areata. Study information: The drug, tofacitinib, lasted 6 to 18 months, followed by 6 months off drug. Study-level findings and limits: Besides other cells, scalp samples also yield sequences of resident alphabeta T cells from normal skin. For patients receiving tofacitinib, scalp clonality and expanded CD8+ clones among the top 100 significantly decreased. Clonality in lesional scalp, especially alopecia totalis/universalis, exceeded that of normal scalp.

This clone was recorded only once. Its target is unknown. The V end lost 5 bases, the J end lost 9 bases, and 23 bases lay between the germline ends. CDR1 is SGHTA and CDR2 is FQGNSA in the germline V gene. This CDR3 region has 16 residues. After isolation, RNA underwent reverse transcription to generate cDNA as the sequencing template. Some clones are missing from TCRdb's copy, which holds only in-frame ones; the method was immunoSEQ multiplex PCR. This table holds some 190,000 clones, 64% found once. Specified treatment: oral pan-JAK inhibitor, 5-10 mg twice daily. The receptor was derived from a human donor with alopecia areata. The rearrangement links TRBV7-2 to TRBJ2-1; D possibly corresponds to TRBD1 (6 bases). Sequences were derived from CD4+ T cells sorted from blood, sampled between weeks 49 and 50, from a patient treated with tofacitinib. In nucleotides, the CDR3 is TGTGCCAGCAGCCGTCGAGGGGCCAGGGGCATGGGTGAGCAGTTCTTC. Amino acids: CASSRRGARGMGEQFF. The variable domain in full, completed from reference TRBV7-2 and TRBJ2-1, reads GAGVSQSPSNKVTEKGKDVELRCDPISGHTALYWYRQSLGQGLEFLIYFQGNSAPDKSGLPSDRFSAERTGGSVSTLTIQRTQQEDSAVYLCASSRRGARGMGEQFFGPGTRLTVL.